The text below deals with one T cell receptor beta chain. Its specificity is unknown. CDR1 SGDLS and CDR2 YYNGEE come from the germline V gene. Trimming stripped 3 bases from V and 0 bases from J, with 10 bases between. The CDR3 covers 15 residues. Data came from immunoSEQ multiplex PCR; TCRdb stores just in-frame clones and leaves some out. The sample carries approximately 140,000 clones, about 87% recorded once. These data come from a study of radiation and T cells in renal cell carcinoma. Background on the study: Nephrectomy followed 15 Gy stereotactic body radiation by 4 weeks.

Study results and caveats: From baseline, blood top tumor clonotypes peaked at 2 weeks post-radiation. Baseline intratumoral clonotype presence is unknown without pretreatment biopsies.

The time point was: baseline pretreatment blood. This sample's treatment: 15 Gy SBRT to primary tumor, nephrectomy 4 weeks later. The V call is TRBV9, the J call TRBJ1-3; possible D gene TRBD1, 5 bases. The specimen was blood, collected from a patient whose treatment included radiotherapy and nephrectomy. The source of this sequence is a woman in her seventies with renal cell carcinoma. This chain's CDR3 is CASSAQAISGNTIYF. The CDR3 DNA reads TGTGCCAGCAGCGCACAGGCGATCTCTGGAAACACCATATATTTT.